A selection of T cell receptor beta chains follows, all from one sample in a study of OX40 agonist ivuxolimab in advanced cancers. The table came from immunoSEQ multiplex PCR; TCRdb's copy has only in-frame clones and leaves some out. The sample has about 63,000 clones, about 89% seen once. This specimen consisted of CD4+ or CD8+ T cells sorted from blood, obtained in a trial of the OX40 agonist ivuxolimab. These receptors were taken from an adult with an advanced solid tumor such as melanoma, head and neck, liver or kidney cancer. Each CDR3 is given with its conserved first and last residue. The D gene is left open where the match is weak. Some rows have no size entry. The others give once, few or many, or a class for an expanded clone.

d_gene	j_gene	len	abundance	v_gene	CDR3aa	CDR3nt
.	TRBJ1-1	14	.	TRBV27	CASSFGAGVAGAFF	TGTGCCAGCAGTTTCGGGGCAGGGGTAGCGGGAGCTTTCTTT
.	TRBJ1-5	17	.	TRBV4-2	CASSQYSLSGYIQPQHF	TGTGCCAGCAGCCAATACTCGTTATCAGGGTATATCCAGCCCCAGCATTTT
.	TRBJ1-2	14	.	TRBV23-1	CANLNPGQRWGYTF	TGCGCCAACTTAAATCCCGGGCAGCGGTGGGGCTACACCTTC
.	TRBJ1-1	16	.	TRBV5-4	CASSLAFGPMNTEAFF	TGTGCCAGCAGCTTGGCATTCGGACCAATGAACACTGAAGCTTTCTTT
TRBD1	TRBJ1-2	16	once	TRBV25-1	CASSATRDRQSYGYTF	TGTGCCAGCAGTGCTACCCGGGACAGGCAATCCTATGGCTACACCTTC
TRBD2	TRBJ2-7	15	.	TRBV7-9	CASSSREGPSYEQYF	TGTGCCAGCAGCTCGCGGGAGGGCCCCTCCTACGAGCAGTACTTC
TRBD1	TRBJ2-5	15	.	TRBV18	CASSPRETGGETQYF	TGTGCCAGCTCACCCCGTGAGACAGGGGGAGAGACCCAGTACTTC
.	TRBJ1-2	16	few	TRBV11-2	CASSLDLGGANYGYTF	TGTGCCAGCAGCTTAGATCTGGGCGGAGCTAACTATGGCTACACCTTC
.	TRBJ1-5	14	.	TRBV30	CAWSDWGGNQPQHF	TGTGCCTGGAGTGACTGGGGTGGCAATCAGCCCCAGCATTTT
.	TRBJ2-3	15	.	TRBV5-4	CASSFGLSFTDTQYF	TGTGCCAGCAGCTTCGGACTATCCTTCACAGATACGCAGTATTTT
.	TRBJ1-2	13	.	TRBV6-6	CASIPRGAAGYTF	TGTGCCAGCATACCGAGGGGGGCGGCTGGCTACACCTTC
.	TRBJ2-1	12	.	TRBV5-1	CASRTSRNEQFF	TGCGCCAGCAGGACTTCGAGGAATGAGCAGTTCTTC
.	TRBJ1-2	14	.	TRBV7-9	CASSSETELGGYTF	TGTGCCAGCAGCTCGGAGACCGAGCTGGGCGGCTACACCTTC
.	TRBJ2-6	15	.	TRBV19	CASSDGTSGANVLTF	TGTGCCAGTAGTGACGGGACCTCTGGGGCCAACGTCCTGACTTTC
TRBD1	TRBJ1-1	13	.	TRBV30	CAWSTGVDTEAFF	TGTGCCTGGAGTACAGGGGTTGACACTGAAGCTTTCTTT
.	TRBJ1-3	14	.	TRBV19	CASSIGTAGNTIYF	TGTGCCAGTAGTATCGGGACGGCTGGAAACACCATATATTTT
TRBD1	TRBJ1-1	14	.	TRBV15	CATSPRQGTSEAFF	TGTGCCACCAGCCCCCGACAGGGTACCTCTGAAGCTTTCTTT
.	TRBJ1-3	16	.	TRBV6-6	CASSLASFFSGNTIYF	TGTGCCAGCAGTTTGGCCAGCTTTTTCTCTGGAAACACCATATATTTT
.	TRBJ1-5	11	once	TRBV29-1	CSVAFNQPQHF	TGCAGCGTTGCCTTTAATCAGCCCCAGCATTTT
.	TRBJ1-2	16	.	TRBV9	CADTPSARQVSYGYTF	TGTGCCGACACTCCCTCGGCCCGACAGGTCAGCTATGGCTACACCTTC
.	TRBJ2-7	12	.	TRBV7-2	CASRREREEQYF	TGTGCCAGCAGACGAGAGAGGGAGGAGCAGTACTTC
.	TRBJ1-6	17	.	TRBV5-6	CASSRRPGHVYNSPLHF	TGTGCCAGCAGCAGGAGGCCGGGACACGTATATAATTCACCCCTCCACTTT
.	TRBJ2-3	14	once	TRBV19	CASSGKGSTDTQYF	TGTGCCAGTAGTGGCAAGGGGAGCACAGATACGCAGTATTTT
.	TRBJ2-3	16	.	TRBV5-5	CASSSNLGPSTDTQYF	TGTGCCAGCAGCTCCAACCTTGGGCCTAGCACAGATACGCAGTATTTT
.	TRBJ1-5	15	.	TRBV5-1	CASSRGPANGQPQHF	TGCGCCAGCAGCAGGGGCCCCGCTAATGGGCAGCCCCAGCATTTT
.	TRBJ2-7	11	.	TRBV10-3	CAIGVGYEQYF	TGTGCCATCGGGGTGGGGTACGAGCAGTACTTC
TRBD1	TRBJ1-1	11	.	TRBV6-5	CASRGQGEAFF	TGTGCCAGCAGGGGACAGGGGGAAGCTTTCTTT
.	TRBJ2-7	12	.	TRBV10-3	CAISSDSSEQYF	TGTGCCATCAGCTCCGACAGCTCGGAGCAGTACTTC
.	TRBJ1-3	16	.	TRBV7-6	CASSSFTVGSGNTIYF	TGTGCCAGCAGCTCCTTCACTGTCGGCTCTGGAAACACCATATATTTT
.	TRBJ1-2	13	.	TRBV7-2	CASSLQGAYGYTF	TGTGCCAGCAGCTTACAGGGTGCCTATGGCTACACCTTC
.	TRBJ1-1	16	.	TRBV28	CASTLVAMVMNTEAFF	TGTGCCAGCACCTTAGTCGCTATGGTCATGAACACTGAAGCTTTCTTT
TRBD1	TRBJ2-5	15	.	TRBV18	CASSPQAGGEETQYF	TGTGCCAGCTCACCACAGGCAGGGGGCGAAGAGACCCAGTACTTC
.	TRBJ2-7	16	.	TRBV6-1	CASSARGGGAAYEQYF	TGTGCCAGCAGTGCGAGGGGGGGGGGTGCCGCCTACGAGCAGTACTTC
TRBD1	TRBJ1-5	15	.	TRBV6-5	CASSLGGGFDQPQHF	TGTGCCAGCAGTTTAGGGGGCGGATTCGATCAGCCCCAGCATTTT
TRBD2	TRBJ2-3	16	.	TRBV10-2	CASSESISGRPDTQYF	TGCGCCAGCAGTGAGTCAATTAGCGGGAGGCCGGATACGCAGTATTTT
.	TRBJ1-2	13	.	TRBV5-1	CASSLWVSYGYTF	TGCGCCAGCAGCTTGTGGGTCTCCTATGGCTACACCTTC
TRBD2	TRBJ2-3	14	.	TRBV7-2	CASSLGLARDTQYF	TGTGCCAGCAGCCTCGGACTAGCAAGAGATACGCAGTATTTT
TRBD1	TRBJ1-2	15	.	TRBV5-6	CASTLGGQDTYGYTF	TGTGCCAGCACCTTAGGGGGACAGGATACCTATGGCTACACCTTC
TRBD1	TRBJ1-1	13	.	TRBV6-6	CASSNRGNTEAFF	TGTGCCAGCAGTAACAGGGGGAACACTGAAGCTTTCTTT
TRBD2	TRBJ2-7	18	.	TRBV7-2	CASSQLAGGPGSRGEQYF	TGTGCCAGCAGCCAGCTAGCGGGGGGGCCAGGAAGTCGAGGGGAGCAGTACTTC
.	TRBJ2-1	15	.	TRBV2	CASSDRGTIYNEQFF	TGTGCCAGCAGTGACAGGGGCACCATCTACAATGAGCAGTTCTTC
.	TRBJ2-5	14	once	TRBV27	CASKASEYQETQYF	TGTGCCAGCAAGGCTAGCGAATACCAAGAGACCCAGTACTTC